The entry that follows covers one TCR beta chain sequence. This specimen comes from a study of blood T cell repertoires in COVID-19. Residents of about two dozen US areas, aged about 18 to 95 years, made up the participants. Recovered participants had two consecutive negative NP/OP PCR tests, healthcare professional clearance, or symptom resolution. Assay: immunoSEQ multiplex PCR; the TCRdb copy retains only in-frame clones and omits some. Of about 320,000 clones listed, just over 85% are singletons. This CDR3 contains 14 residues. The V and J ends lost 6 bases and 11 bases respectively, with 22 bases between them. The germline CDR1 and CDR2 sequences are MNHNY and SVGAGI (reference sequence).

V is TRBV6-6 and J is TRBJ1-1; no reliable D call. The TCR was taken from a woman younger than 30 who had recovered from COVID-19. Sequencing was done on a sample of PBMCs or T cells enriched from blood (not recorded which). CDR3 sequence: CASSPVRDPRSAFF. DNA of the CDR3: TGTGCCAGCAGCCCCGTTCGGGATCCCAGGTCGGCTTTCTTT.